The clone carrying this T cell receptor beta chain was observed many times. The antigen is not known. These data come from a study of T-cell reconstitution after alpha-beta-depleted transplantation in children. V lost 4 bases to trimming and J lost 3 bases; unmatched junction nucleotides: 5. Germline CDR1 SEHNR, CDR2 FQNEAQ (reference sequence). This CDR3 comprises 15 residues. This sample's TCRbeta library carried unique molecular identifier barcodes. TCRdb re-derived calls from the PCR reads in MiXCR, one entry per CDR3 protein. The data hold nearly 350,000 distinct CDR3 sequences, with roughly 15% observed a single time. Study outcomes and limitations: By about two months after transplant, alpha-beta T cells reportedly arose from several hundred graft clones that had expanded. One year post-transplant, T-cell counts and diversity were largely derived from T cells produced anew. At day 60, the high TCRbeta diversity found in some patients originated from recipient T cells and thymic progenitors that had survived.

This chain joins TRBV7-9 and TRBJ2-5; 10 bases fit TRBD2. The sequences come from PBMCs, mostly from graft donor cells, collected 360 days after TCRalphabeta/CD19-depleted stem cell transplant. The TCR comes from a male patient between 2 and 15 years old who had a stem cell transplant for acute lymphoblastic leukemia, so the T cells may come from the graft donor. The CDR3 here is CASSYGTSVEETQYF. The DNA of the CDR3 is TGTGCCAGCAGCTACGGGACTAGCGTAGAAGAGACCCAGTACTTC.